The entry that follows covers one TCR beta chain sequence. This record comes from a study of blood T cell repertoires in COVID-19. Study background: Specimens from acute and convalescent COVID-19 originated in the United States, Italy and Spain. PBMCs, B-cell-depleted T cells, or T cells provided the cDNA or gDNA that made up the material.

Germline assignment: CDR1 SGHNT and CDR2 YYREEE (reference sequence). The CDR3 covers 15 residues. After removal of 4 bases from V and 2 bases from J, the junction contained 9 bases not matched to a gene. As processed by the authors: Nucleated cell counts were estimated from reference gene primer amplification. Method: immunoSEQ multiplex PCR; TCRdb's copy keeps in-frame clones and lacks some. For V, J and clone size, that table is used; D and trimming come from the DNA. This table has some 100,000 clones, roughly 92% appearing once. This chain connects TRBV5-4 to TRBJ2-7, with 7 bases fitting TRBD1. The sample taken for sequencing was peripheral blood. This clonotype originated in a man between 65 and 80 years old with acute or convalescent COVID-19. The CDR3 DNA sequence: TGTGCCAGCAGCCTCGCTCCGGGACAGACCTACGAGCAGTACTTC. It translates to CASSLAPGQTYEQYF.